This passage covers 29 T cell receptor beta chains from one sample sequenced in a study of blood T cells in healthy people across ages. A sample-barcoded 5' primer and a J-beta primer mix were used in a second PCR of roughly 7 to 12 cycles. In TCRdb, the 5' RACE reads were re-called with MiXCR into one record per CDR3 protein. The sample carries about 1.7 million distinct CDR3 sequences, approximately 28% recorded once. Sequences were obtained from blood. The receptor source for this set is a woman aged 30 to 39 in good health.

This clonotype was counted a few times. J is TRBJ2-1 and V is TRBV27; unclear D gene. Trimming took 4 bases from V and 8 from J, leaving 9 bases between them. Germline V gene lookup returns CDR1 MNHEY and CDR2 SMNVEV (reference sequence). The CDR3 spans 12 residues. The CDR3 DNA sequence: TGTGCCAGCAGTTCCAATGTTCATGAGCAGTTCTTC. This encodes CASSSNVHEQFF.

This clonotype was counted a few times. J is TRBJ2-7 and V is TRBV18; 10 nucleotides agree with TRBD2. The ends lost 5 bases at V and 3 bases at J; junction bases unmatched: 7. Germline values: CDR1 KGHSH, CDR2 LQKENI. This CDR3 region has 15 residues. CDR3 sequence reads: CASSAGPSGSYEQYF. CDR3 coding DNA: TGTGCCAGCTCAGCTGGCCCTAGCGGGAGCTACGAGCAGTACTTC.

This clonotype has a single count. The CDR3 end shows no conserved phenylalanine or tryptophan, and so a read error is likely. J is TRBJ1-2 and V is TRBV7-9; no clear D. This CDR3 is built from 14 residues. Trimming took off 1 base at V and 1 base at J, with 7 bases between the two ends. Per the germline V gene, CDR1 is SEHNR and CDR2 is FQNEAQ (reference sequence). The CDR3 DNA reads TGTGCCAGCAGCTTAGGATCCGTTAACTATGGCTACACCTGC. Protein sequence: CASSLGSVNYGYTC.

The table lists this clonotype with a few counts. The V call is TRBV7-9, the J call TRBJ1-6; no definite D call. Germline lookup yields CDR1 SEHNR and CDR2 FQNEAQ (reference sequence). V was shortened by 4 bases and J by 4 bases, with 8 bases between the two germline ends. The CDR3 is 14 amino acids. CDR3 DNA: TGTGCCAGCAGCTCAACAGCGTATAATTCACCCCTCCACTTT. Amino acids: CASSSTAYNSPLHF.

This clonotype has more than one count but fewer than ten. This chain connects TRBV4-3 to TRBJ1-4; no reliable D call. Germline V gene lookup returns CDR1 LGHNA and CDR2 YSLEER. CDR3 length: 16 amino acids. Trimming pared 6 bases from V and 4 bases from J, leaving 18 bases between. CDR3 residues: CASSPLGFSDNEKLFF. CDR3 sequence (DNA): TGCGCCAGCAGTCCTCTGGGGTTTTCGGATAATGAAAAACTGTTTTTT.

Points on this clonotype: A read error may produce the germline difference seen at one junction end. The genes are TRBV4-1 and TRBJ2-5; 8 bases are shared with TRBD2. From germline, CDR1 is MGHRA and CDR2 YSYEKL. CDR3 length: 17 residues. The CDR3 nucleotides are TGCGCCAGCAGCCAAGCGGGGGGGGTCCACGGCCAAGGGACCCAGTACTTC. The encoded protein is CASSQAGGVHGQGTQYF.

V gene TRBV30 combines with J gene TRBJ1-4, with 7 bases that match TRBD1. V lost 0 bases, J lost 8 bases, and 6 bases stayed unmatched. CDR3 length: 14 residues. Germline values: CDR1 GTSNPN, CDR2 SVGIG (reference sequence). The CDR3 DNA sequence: TGTGCCTGGAGTGTACAGGGGAGGGACGAAAAACTGTTTTTT. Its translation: CAWSVQGRDEKLFF.

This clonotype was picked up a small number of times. The CDR3 nucleotides are TGCGCCAGCAGCGGGAGAAGGGCCGCAGAGACCCAGTACTTC. This encodes CASSGRRAAETQYF. The rearrangement uses TRBV5-1 and TRBJ2-5, with D maybe TRBD2 (5 bases). This CDR3 contains 14 residues. Germline CDR1 and CDR2: SGHRS and YFSETQ. V was shortened by 4 bases and J by 4 bases, with 14 bases between the two germline ends.

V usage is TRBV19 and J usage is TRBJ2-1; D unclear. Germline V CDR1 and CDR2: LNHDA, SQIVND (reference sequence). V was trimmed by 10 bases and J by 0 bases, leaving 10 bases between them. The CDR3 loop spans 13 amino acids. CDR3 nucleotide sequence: TGTGCCATCGCCGTGAGCTCCTACAATGAGCAGTTCTTC. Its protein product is CAIAVSSYNEQFF.

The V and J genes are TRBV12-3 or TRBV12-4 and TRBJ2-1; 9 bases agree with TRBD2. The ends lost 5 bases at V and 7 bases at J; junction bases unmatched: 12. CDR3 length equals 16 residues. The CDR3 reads CASSLRQAGGSNEQFF. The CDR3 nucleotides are TGTGCCAGCAGTCTTAGACAGGCGGGGGGGTCTAATGAGCAGTTCTTC.

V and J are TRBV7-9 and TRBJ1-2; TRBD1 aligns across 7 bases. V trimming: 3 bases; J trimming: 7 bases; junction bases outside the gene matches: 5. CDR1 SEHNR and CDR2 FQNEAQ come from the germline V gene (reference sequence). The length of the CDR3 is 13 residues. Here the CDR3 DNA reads TGTGCCAGCAGCTTCAGGGGGGAGATTGGCTACACCTTC. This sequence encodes CASSFRGEIGYTF.

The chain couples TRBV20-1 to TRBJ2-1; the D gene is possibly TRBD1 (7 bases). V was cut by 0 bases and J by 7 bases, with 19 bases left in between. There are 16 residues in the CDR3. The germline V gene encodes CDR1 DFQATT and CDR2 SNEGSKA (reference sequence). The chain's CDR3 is CSARDGGGLSTNEQFF. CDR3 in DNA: TGCAGTGCTAGAGATGGAGGGGGCCTCTCTACAAATGAGCAGTTCTTC.

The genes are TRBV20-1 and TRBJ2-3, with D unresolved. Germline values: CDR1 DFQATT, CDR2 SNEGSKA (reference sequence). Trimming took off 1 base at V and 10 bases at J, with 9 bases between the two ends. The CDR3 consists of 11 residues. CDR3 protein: CSARVGKAQYF. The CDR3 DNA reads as TGCAGTGCTAGAGTGGGGAAGGCGCAGTATTTT.

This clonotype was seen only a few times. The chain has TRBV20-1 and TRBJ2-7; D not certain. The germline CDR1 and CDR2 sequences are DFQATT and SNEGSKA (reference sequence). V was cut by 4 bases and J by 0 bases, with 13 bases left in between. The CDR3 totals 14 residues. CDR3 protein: CSATDWKSSYEQYF. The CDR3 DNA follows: TGCAGTGCTACTGATTGGAAGAGCTCCTACGAGCAGTACTTC.

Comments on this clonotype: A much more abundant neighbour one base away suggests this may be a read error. CDR3 sequence (DNA): TGCGCCAGCAGCCGAGACCCAGGACTTCTCTACAATGAGCAGTTCTTC. Protein sequence: CASSRDPGLLYNEQFF. V gene TRBV4-1 combines with J gene TRBJ2-1; a possible D gene is TRBD2 (5 bases). The CDR3 is 16 residues long. Germline CDR1 reads MGHRA; CDR2 reads YSYEKL. Between the trimmed V and J ends, which lost 4 bases and 3 bases, there was a span of 16 bases.

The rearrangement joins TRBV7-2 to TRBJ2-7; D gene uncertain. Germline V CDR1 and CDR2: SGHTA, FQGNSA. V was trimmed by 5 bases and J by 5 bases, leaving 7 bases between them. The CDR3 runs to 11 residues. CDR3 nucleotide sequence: TGTGCCAGCAGCGTCTTAAACGAGCAGTACTTC. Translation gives CASSVLNEQYF.

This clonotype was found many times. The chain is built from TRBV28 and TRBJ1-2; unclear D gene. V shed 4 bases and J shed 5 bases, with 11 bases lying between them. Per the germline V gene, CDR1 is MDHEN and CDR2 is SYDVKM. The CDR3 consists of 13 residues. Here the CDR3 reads CASSSGREYGYTF. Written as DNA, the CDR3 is TGTGCCAGCAGTTCCGGGAGGGAGTATGGCTACACCTTC.

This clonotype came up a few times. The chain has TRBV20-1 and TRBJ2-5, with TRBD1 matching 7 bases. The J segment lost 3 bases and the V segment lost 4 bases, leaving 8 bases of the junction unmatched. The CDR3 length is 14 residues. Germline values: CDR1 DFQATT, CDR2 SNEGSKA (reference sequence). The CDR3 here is CSATRDRTEETQYF. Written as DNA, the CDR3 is TGCAGTGCTACAAGGGACAGAACTGAAGAGACCCAGTACTTC.

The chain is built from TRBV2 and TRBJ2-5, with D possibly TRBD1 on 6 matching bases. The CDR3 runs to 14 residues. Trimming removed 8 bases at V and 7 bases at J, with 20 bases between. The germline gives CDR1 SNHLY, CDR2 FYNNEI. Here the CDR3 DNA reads TGTGCCAGCCCAGGGGATTCCCCTTTTGTGACCCAGTACTTC. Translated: CASPGDSPFVTQYF.

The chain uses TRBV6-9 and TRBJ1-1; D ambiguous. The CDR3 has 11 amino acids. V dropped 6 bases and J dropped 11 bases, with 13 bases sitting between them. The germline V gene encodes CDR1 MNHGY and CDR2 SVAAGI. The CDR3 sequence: CASRAWGWAFF. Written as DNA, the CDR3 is TGTGCCAGCAGAGCGTGGGGTTGGGCTTTCTTT.

The CDR3 region has the DNA TGTGCCAGCAGCGATATAAGACAGGAGGCCTTAGAGCAGTACTTC. Protein sequence: CASSDIRQEALEQYF. The chain recombines TRBV5-6 with TRBJ2-7; maybe TRBD1 (6 bases). Looked up from germline, CDR1 is SGHDT and CDR2 is YYEEEE. V was pared by 4 bases and J by 7 bases, with 21 bases between. This CDR3 is 15 amino acids long.

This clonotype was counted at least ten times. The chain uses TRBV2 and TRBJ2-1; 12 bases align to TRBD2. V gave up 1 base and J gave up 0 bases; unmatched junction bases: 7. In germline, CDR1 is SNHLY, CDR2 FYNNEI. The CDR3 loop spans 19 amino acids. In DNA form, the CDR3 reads TGTGCCAGCAGTGAAGGACTAGCGGGGGCATCTTACTCCTACAATGAGCAGTTCTTC. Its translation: CASSEGLAGASYSYNEQFF.

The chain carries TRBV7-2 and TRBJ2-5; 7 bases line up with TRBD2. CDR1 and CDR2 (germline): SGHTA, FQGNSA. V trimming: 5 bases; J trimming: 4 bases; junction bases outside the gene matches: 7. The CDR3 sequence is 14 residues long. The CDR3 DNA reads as TGTGCCAGCAGCCCTATGGGAGGGGCAGAGACCCAGTACTTC. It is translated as CASSPMGGAETQYF.

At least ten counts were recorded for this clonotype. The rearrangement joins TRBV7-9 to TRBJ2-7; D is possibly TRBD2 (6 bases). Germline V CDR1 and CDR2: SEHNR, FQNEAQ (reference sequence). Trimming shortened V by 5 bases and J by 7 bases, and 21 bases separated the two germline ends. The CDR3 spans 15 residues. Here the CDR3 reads CASSAGDSPIWEQYF. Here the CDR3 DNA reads TGTGCCAGCAGCGCCGGGGACTCCCCAATTTGGGAGCAGTACTTC.

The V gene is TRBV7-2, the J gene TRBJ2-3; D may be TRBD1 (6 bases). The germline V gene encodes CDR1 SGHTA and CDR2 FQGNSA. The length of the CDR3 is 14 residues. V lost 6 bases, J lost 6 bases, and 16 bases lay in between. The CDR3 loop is CASRQEQGSDTQYF. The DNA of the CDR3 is TGTGCCAGCAGACAAGAACAGGGTAGCGATACGCAGTATTTT.

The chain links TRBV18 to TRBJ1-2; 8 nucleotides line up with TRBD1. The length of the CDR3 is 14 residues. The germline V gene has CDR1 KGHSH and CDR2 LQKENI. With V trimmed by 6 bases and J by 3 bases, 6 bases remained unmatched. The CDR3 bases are TGTGCCAGCTCCAAAGGGACAGGCCACTATGGCTACACCTTC. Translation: CASSKGTGHYGYTF. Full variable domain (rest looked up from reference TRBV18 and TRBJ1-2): NAGVMQNPRHLVRRRGQEARLRCSPMKGHSHVYWYRQLPEEGLKFMVYLQKENIIDESGMPKERFSAEFPKEGPSILRIQQVVRGDSAAYFCASSKGTGHYGYTFGSGTRLTVV.

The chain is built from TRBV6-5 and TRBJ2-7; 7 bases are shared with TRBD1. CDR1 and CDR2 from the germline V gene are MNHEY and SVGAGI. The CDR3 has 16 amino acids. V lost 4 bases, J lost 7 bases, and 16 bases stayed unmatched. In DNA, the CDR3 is TGTGCCAGCAGTTCCGCCCGACAGGGCAAGGGTAAGGAGCAGTACTTC. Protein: CASSSARQGKGKEQYF.

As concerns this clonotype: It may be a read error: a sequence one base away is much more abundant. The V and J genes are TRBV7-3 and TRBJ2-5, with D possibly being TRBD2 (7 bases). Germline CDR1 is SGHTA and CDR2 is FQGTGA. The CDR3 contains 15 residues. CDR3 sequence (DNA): TGTGCCAGCAGCCCATCCGGGGGGCCCCAAGGGACCCAGGACTTC. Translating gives CASSPSGGPQGTQDF.

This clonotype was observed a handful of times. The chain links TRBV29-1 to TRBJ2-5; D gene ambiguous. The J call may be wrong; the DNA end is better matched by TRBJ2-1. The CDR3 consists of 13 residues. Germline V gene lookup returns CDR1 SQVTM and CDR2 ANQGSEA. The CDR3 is CSVASQPQETQFF. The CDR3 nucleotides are TGCAGCGTTGCGTCGCAGCCCCAAGAGACCCAGTTCTTC.